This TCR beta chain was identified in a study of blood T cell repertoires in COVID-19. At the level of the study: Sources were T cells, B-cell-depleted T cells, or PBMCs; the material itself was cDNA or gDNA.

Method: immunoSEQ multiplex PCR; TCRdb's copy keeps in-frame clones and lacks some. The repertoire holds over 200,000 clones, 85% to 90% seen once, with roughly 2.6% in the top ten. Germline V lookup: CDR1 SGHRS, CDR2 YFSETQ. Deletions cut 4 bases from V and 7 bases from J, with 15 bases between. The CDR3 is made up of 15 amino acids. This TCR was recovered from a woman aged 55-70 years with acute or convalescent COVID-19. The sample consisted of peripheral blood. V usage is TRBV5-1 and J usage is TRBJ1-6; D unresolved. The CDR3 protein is CASSRDEGNNSPLHF. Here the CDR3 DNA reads TGCGCCAGCAGCCGCGATGAGGGAAACAATTCACCCCTCCACTTT. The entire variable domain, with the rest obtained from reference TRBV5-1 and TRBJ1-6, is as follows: KAGVTQTPRYLIKTRGQQVTLSCSPISGHRSVSWYQQTPGQGLQFLFEYFSETQRNKGNFPGRFSGRQFSNSRSEMNVSTLELGDSALYLCASSRDEGNNSPLHFGNGTRLTVT.